These 18 T cell receptor beta chains came from one sample sequenced in a study of neoadjuvant anti-PD-1 for oral cavity cancer. Time point noted: after neoadjuvant nivolumab, at surgical resection. TCRdb's table, derived via immunoSEQ multiplex PCR, lists solely in-frame clones and lacks some. The sample carries over 25,000 clones, about 77% recorded once. This specimen was PBMCs, taken after nivolumab (anti-PD-1) treatment. These receptors were obtained from a person between 35 and 79 years old with oral cavity squamous cell carcinoma.

The J gene is TRBJ2-7, the V gene TRBV27; D is possibly TRBD1 or TRBD2 (5 bases each). This CDR3 region has 16 residues. Germline CDR1 MNHEY, CDR2 SMNVEV (reference sequence). V lost 0 bases and J lost 0, with 12 bases in between. The chain's CDR3 is CASSLSVGDHSYEQYF. CDR3 in DNA: TGTGCCAGCAGTTTATCGGTGGGGGACCACTCCTACGAGCAGTACTTC.

This clone was seen just once. The rearrangement uses TRBV18 and TRBJ1-1; 8 bases are shared with TRBD1. The V gene end was trimmed by 2 bases and the J gene end by 5 bases; junction bases not matched to a gene: 10. The germline gives CDR1 KGHSH, CDR2 LQKENI. This CDR3 has 16 residues. The CDR3 is CASSPGQGRLSTEAFF. In nucleotides, the CDR3 is TGTGCCAGCTCACCAGGACAGGGACGTTTGTCTACTGAAGCTTTCTTT.

In DNA form, the CDR3 reads TGTGCCAGCAGTGCGACTAGCGGATCCTCCTACGAGCAGTACTTC. Amino acid sequence: CASSATSGSSYEQYF. The rearrangement uses TRBV7-3 and TRBJ2-7; 9 bases match TRBD2. Germline trimming cut 6 bases from V and 0 bases from J; bases unmatched to any gene: 6. The CDR3 loop spans 15 amino acids. The V gene's germline CDR1 is SGHTA and CDR2 FQGTGA.

This clone occurred once. The CDR3: CASSYISTANTEAFF. DNA of the CDR3: TGTGCCAGCAGTTACATATCGACAGCGAACACTGAAGCTTTCTTT. J is TRBJ1-1 and V is TRBV27; possibly TRBD1 for D (5 bases). V lost 4 bases and J lost 1, with 13 bases in between. The germline CDR1 and CDR2 sequences are MNHEY and SMNVEV (reference sequence). This CDR3 region has 15 residues.

The chain is built from TRBV19 and TRBJ2-2, with 11 positions matching TRBD1. Germline lookup yields CDR1 LNHDA and CDR2 SQIVND (reference sequence). The ends lost 9 bases at V and 5 bases at J; junction bases unmatched: 5. The CDR3 totals 14 residues. The CDR3 DNA reads as TGTGCCAGCTCCGGGACAGGGGGTACCGGGGAGCTGTTTTTT. Translated: CASSGTGGTGELFF.

The chain carries TRBV19 and TRBJ2-7; D gene uncertain. Trimming stripped 3 bases from V and 2 bases from J, with 14 bases between. Germline CDR1 and CDR2: LNHDA and SQIVND (reference sequence). The CDR3 consists of 15 residues. The CDR3 loop is CASSISYSWAYEQYF. The DNA of the CDR3 is TGTGCCAGTAGTATCAGTTACAGTTGGGCCTACGAGCAGTACTTC.

The chain joins TRBV10-1 to TRBJ2-3; 9 nucleotides align to TRBD1. The CDR3 totals 17 residues. V shed 7 bases and J 7 bases; nucleotides not matched to a gene: 18. CDR1 WNHNN and CDR2 SYGVQD come from the germline V gene (reference sequence). The CDR3, as DNA: TGCGCCAGCAATCTGCTAGGACAGGGGATTAAATCGAATACGCAGTATTTT. Translating gives CASNLLGQGIKSNTQYF.

This clone was seen more than once but under ten times. This chain uses TRBV21-1 with TRBJ1-6. TRBV21-1 is recorded as a pseudogene. This CDR3 region has 17 residues. The CDR3 sequence: CASSPGELRIRVIPLHF. CDR3 DNA: TGTGCCAGCAGCCCGGGGGAACTCCGGATCCGGGTTATACCCCTCCACTTT.

The chain combines TRBV10-3 with TRBJ1-1; 9 bases line up with TRBD1. Germline V lookup: CDR1 ENHRY, CDR2 SYGVKD. V trimming: 10 bases; J trimming: 7 bases; junction bases outside the gene matches: 10. This CDR3 region has 13 residues. The CDR3 is CATSRDRDREAFF. The CDR3 DNA reads as TGTGCCACCTCCCGGGACAGGGACCGTGAAGCTTTCTTT.

The J gene is TRBJ2-4, the V gene TRBV29-1, with D perhaps TRBD1 (6 bases). Germline V gene data show CDR1 as SQVTM and CDR2 as ANQGSEA. Trimming removed 2 bases at V and 6 bases at J, with 8 bases between. The CDR3 covers 12 residues. CDR3 coding DNA: TGCAGCGTTGAACAGGGGAGAAACATTCAGTACTTC. Amino acids: CSVEQGRNIQYF. The whole variable domain, remainder taken from reference TRBV29-1 and TRBJ2-4, is SAVISQKPSRDICQRGTSLTIQCQVDSQVTMMFWYRQQPGQSLTLIATANQGSEATYESGFVIDKFPISRPNLTFSTLTVSNMSPEDSSIYLCSVEQGRNIQYFGAGTRLSVL.

This clone appeared a few times. The chain is built from TRBV7-9 and TRBJ2-1, with TRBD2 identical over 10 bases. J lost 0 bases, V lost 7 bases, and 15 bases had no gene match. The germline V gene has CDR1 SEHNR and CDR2 FQNEAQ (reference sequence). CDR3 length: 19 amino acids. CDR3 nucleotides: TGTGCCAGCACCGTGCGGGGGACTAGCGACCAAGTCTCCTACAATGAGCAGTTCTTC. Protein: CASTVRGTSDQVSYNEQFF.

This clone has a handful of counts. The J gene is TRBJ1-3, the V gene TRBV10-3; the D gene is possibly TRBD1 (6 bases). The ends were cut back, 6 bases at V and 0 bases at J, with 6 bases in the middle. CDR1 is ENHRY, CDR2 SYGVKD, per germline. This CDR3 comprises 13 residues. CDR3 sequence: CAIRDSSGNTIYF. CDR3 DNA sequence: TGTGCCATCAGGGACAGCTCTGGAAACACCATATATTTT.

The chain links TRBV11-3 to TRBJ2-2; 7 bases agree with TRBD1. Trimming at V came to 1 base and at J to 4 bases, leaving 3 bases not matched to a gene. The CDR3 spans 15 residues. The germline V gene has CDR1 SGHNT and CDR2 YENEEA. This chain's CDR3 is CASSLGQGVTGELFF. CDR3 coding DNA: TGTGCCAGCAGCTTAGGACAGGGCGTCACCGGGGAGCTGTTTTTT.

The chain couples TRBV28 to TRBJ2-1; D assignment may be TRBD1 or TRBD2 (6 bases each). The CDR3 loop spans 15 amino acids. Germline CDR1 is MDHEN and CDR2 is SYDVKM. Trimming took off 6 bases at V and 3 bases at J, with 15 bases between the two ends. CDR3 region: CASSPRGDGYNEQFF. CDR3 nucleotide sequence: TGTGCCAGCAGCCCTAGGGGGGACGGCTACAATGAGCAGTTCTTC.

This rearrangement joins TRBV28 to TRBJ1-1; D ambiguous. The CDR3 has 16 residues. In germline, CDR1 is MDHEN, CDR2 SYDVKM. Trimming removed 2 bases from V and 0 bases from J, with 13 bases in between. The CDR3 DNA follows: TGTGCCAGCAGTTTAATAGGTCGGCAGCTGAACACTGAAGCTTTCTTT. Translating it yields CASSLIGRQLNTEAFF.

The chain uses TRBV5-4 and TRBJ2-2; TRBD2 aligns across 7 bases. CDR3 length: 16 residues. CDR1 and CDR2 (germline): SGHNT, YYREEE (reference sequence). V gave up 4 bases and J gave up 1 base; unmatched junction bases: 7. The CDR3: CASSTREGLNTGELFF. CDR3 coding DNA: TGTGCCAGCAGCACAAGGGAGGGTTTGAACACCGGGGAGCTGTTTTTT.

The rearrangement uses TRBV27 and TRBJ1-6, with D maybe TRBD1 (5 bases). The CDR3 contains 14 residues. Trimming removed 2 bases at V and 7 bases at J, with 9 bases between. CDR1 MNHEY and CDR2 SMNVEV come from the germline V gene (reference sequence). As DNA, the CDR3 is TGTGCCAGCAGTTTAGGGACGGAGAATTCACCCCTCCACTTT. This encodes CASSLGTENSPLHF.

V is TRBV4-3 and J is TRBJ1-2; no firm D call. The CDR3 runs to 14 residues. Germline CDR1 and CDR2: LGHNA and YSLEER. Trimming cost V 0 bases and J 2 bases, with 7 bases left between them. The CDR3, as DNA: TGCGCCAGCAGCCAAGATCTAGGGAACTATGGCTACACCTTC. Translating gives CASSQDLGNYGYTF.